This T cell receptor (beta chain) was retrieved from a study of control samples from healthy donors and cancer patients. This CDR3 is 13 amino acids long. Per the germline V gene, CDR1 is SQVTM and CDR2 is ANQGSEA. Produced via immunoSEQ multiplex PCR; TCRdb's table is partial and in-frame only. The repertoire holds 90,000 to 150,000 clones, with about 87% as singletons. Sequencing used blood. This chain uses TRBV29-1 with TRBJ2-3, with TRBD1 identical over 9 bases. This TCR derives from a man aged 35 to 55 in good health. The CDR3 DNA reads as TGCATCGCGGACAGGGGAGGAACAGATACGCAGTATTTT. It translates to CIADRGGTDTQYF.